Presented here are 10 T cell receptor beta chains from one specimen sequenced in a study of shared clonotypes between healthy human individuals. Libraries were prepared by immunoSEQ multiplex PCR; TCRdb keeps only in-frame clonotypes and omits some of them. In the table there are a few million clones, 80% to 95% of which are singletons. Sequenced sample: naive CD4+ T cells from PBMCs. The subset denotes: CD45RA+ positively selected. These receptors all stem from a man aged 18 to 29 in good health. Some clones in this sample may be carry-over from other donors' samples.

The chain carries TRBV5-1 and TRBJ1-3, with 7 positions matching TRBD1. CDR1 and CDR2 (germline): SGHRS, YFSETQ. J gave up 3 bases and V 0 bases, and 6 bases lay outside the gene matches. There are 16 residues in the CDR3. The CDR3 DNA sequence: TGCGCCAGCAGCTTGGTTGAGACAGGGTATGGAAACACCATATATTTT. Amino acids: CASSLVETGYGNTIYF.

This sequence joins TRBV10-3 and TRBJ2-2; the match to TRBD1 covers 11 bases. Trimming took 6 bases from V and 5 from J; bases not matched to a gene: 14. CDR1 and CDR2 (germline): ENHRY, SYGVKD. The CDR3 sequence is 18 residues long. CDR3 nucleotides: TGTGCCATCAGGGGGTCTGGACAGGGGGCAAATTTTACCGGGGAGCTGTTTTTT. Protein sequence: CAIRGSGQGANFTGELFF.

The J gene is TRBJ2-7, the V gene TRBV11-2, with D unclear. Per germline, CDR1 SGHAT and CDR2 FQNNGV. CDR3 length: 14 amino acids. V lost 3 bases and J 5 bases, leaving 14 bases between the germline ends. CDR3 sequence reads: CASSFTSARDEQYF. In DNA, the CDR3 is TGTGCCAGCAGCTTTACCTCCGCTCGGGACGAGCAGTACTTC. The full variable domain, with the rest looked up from reference TRBV11-2 and TRBJ2-7, is EAGVAQSPRYKIIEKRQSVAFWCNPISGHATLYWYQQILGQGPKLLIQFQNNGVVDDSQLPKDRFSAERLKGVDSTLKIQPAKLEDSAVYLCASSFTSARDEQYFGPGTRLTVT.

The V gene is TRBV28, the J gene TRBJ2-3; D ambiguous. Germline V CDR1 and CDR2: MDHEN, SYDVKM. The germline V and J ends were trimmed by 2 bases and 5 bases, with 5 bases remaining between them. This CDR3 region has 12 residues. CDR3 sequence reads: CASSLLIDTQYF. In DNA, the CDR3 is TGTGCCAGCAGTTTACTGATAGATACGCAGTATTTT. Variable domain in full (rest from reference TRBV28 and TRBJ2-3): DVKVTQSSRYLVKRTGEKVFLECVQDMDHENMFWYRQDPGLGLRLIYFSYDVKMKEKGDIPEGYSVSREKKERFSLILESASTNQTSMYLCASSLLIDTQYFGPGTRLTVL.

J is TRBJ1-1 and V is TRBV20-1, with D unclear. Germline V lookup: CDR1 DFQATT, CDR2 SNEGSKA (reference sequence). CDR3 size: 8 residues. The V end lost 6 bases, the J end lost 7 bases, and 3 bases lay between the germline ends. The CDR3 sequence is CSANEAFF. CDR3 nucleotide sequence: TGCAGTGCCAATGAAGCTTTCTTT.

V usage is TRBV28 and J usage is TRBJ1-1; the match to TRBD1 covers 11 bases. This CDR3 has 13 residues. The V gene end was trimmed by 7 bases and the J gene end by 9 bases; junction bases not matched to a gene: 7. CDR1 and CDR2 from the germline V gene are MDHEN and SYDVKM. This chain's CDR3 is CASTSGTGGQAFF. In DNA, the CDR3 is TGTGCCAGCACCTCCGGGACAGGGGGACAAGCTTTCTTT.

The chain joins TRBV30 to TRBJ1-1; D uncertain. CDR1 is GTSNPN and CDR2 is SVGIG in the germline V gene (reference sequence). The CDR3 runs to 11 residues. Trimming removed 2 bases from V and 3 bases from J, with 4 bases in between. The CDR3, as DNA: TGTGCCTGGAGTAAGGACACTGAAGCTTTCTTT. Residues: CAWSKDTEAFF.

The DNA of the CDR3 is TGCGCCAGCAGCCAAGTCTCCGGGGAGGCCTGGATTTACGAGCAGTACTTC. Translation: CASSQVSGEAWIYEQYF. V gene TRBV4-1 combines with J gene TRBJ2-7, with TRBD2 as a possible D gene (6 bases). Looked up from germline, CDR1 is MGHRA and CDR2 is YSYEKL. V lost 1 base and J lost 4, with 20 bases in between. The CDR3 contains 17 residues.

V gene TRBV6-5 combines with J gene TRBJ1-5, with D possibly being TRBD1 (6 bases). CDR1 and CDR2 (germline): MNHEY, SVGAGI. V shed 6 bases and J shed 5 bases, with 14 bases lying between them. The CDR3 spans 14 residues. The chain's CDR3 is CASSPPGDYQPQHF. The DNA of the CDR3 is TGTGCCAGCAGCCCGCCAGGGGATTATCAGCCCCAGCATTTT.

This rearrangement joins TRBV28 to TRBJ2-2; D is unresolved. V lost 4 bases and J lost 4, with 7 bases in between. Germline CDR1 and CDR2: MDHEN and SYDVKM. This CDR3 contains 13 residues. This CDR3 is CASSYSPTGELFF. CDR3 in DNA: TGTGCCAGCAGTTACTCACCCACCGGGGAGCTGTTTTTT.